This note documents a single T cell receptor (beta chain) sequence. Its target is unknown. The sample originates from a study of blood T cells in healthy people across ages. Overall study results and limits: When set beside aged donors, long-lived donors presented more naive CD4+ cells and higher diversity. Age brought a roughly linear fall in TCR beta diversity measured per million T cells.

Alongside a J-beta primer mix, a sample-barcoded 5' primer served in a second PCR lasting roughly 7 to 11 cycles. Tagging of each cDNA molecule was performed by a template-switch adaptor with 12 random nucleotides. TCRdb re-called the 5' RACE reads through MiXCR, storing one row per CDR3 protein. Found here are about 1,600,000 distinct CDR3 sequences, approximately 40% of them singletons; the top ten hold less than 8%. The V gene end was trimmed by 2 bases and the J gene end by 11 bases; junction bases not matched to a gene: 20. Per the germline V gene, CDR1 is MNHGY and CDR2 is SAAAGT. The length of the CDR3 is 17 residues. Healthy Caucasian individuals from Russia aged about 6 to 100 were enrolled as donors.

The TCR comes from a woman between 18 and 29 years old in good health. The chain links TRBV6-8 to TRBJ2-5; 7 bases are shared with TRBD2. What was sequenced was blood. The chain's CDR3 is CASSYTARTRVGNEQYF. CDR3 in DNA: TGTGCCAGCAGTTACACAGCCCGGACTAGGGTTGGCAATGAGCAGTACTTC.